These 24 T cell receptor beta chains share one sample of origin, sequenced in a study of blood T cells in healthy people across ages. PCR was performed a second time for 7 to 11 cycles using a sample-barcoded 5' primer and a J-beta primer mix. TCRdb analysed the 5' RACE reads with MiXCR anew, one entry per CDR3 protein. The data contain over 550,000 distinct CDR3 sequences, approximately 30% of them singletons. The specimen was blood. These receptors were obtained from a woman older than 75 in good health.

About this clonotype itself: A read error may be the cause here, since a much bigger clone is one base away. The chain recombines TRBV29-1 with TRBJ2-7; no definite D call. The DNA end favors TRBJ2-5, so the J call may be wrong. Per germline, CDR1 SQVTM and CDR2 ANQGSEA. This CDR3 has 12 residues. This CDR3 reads CSGEASGETQYF. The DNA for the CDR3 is TGCAGCGGTGAGGCGTCGGGAGAGACCCAGTACTTC.

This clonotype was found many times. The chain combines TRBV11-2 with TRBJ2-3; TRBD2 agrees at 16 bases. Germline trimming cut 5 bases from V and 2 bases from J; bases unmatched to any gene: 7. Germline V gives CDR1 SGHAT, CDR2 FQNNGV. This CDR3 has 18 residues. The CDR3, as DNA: TGTGCCAGCAGCCCCGGGACTAGCGGGGGGGTGTCCACAGATACGCAGTATTTT. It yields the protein CASSPGTSGGVSTDTQYF.

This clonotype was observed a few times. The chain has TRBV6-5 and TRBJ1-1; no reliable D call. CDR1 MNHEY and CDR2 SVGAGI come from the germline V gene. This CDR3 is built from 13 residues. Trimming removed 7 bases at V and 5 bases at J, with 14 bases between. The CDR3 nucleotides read TGTGCCAGCACCAGAGGGTGGGCAACTGAAGCTTTCTTT. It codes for CASTRGWATEAFF.

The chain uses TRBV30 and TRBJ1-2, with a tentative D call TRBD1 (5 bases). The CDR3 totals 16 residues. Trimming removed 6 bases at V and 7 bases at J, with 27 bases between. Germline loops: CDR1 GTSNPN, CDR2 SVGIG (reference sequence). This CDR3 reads CACIDRGSVLWGGYTF. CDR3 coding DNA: TGTGCCTGCATCGACCGGGGCAGTGTGTTATGGGGTGGCTACACCTTC.

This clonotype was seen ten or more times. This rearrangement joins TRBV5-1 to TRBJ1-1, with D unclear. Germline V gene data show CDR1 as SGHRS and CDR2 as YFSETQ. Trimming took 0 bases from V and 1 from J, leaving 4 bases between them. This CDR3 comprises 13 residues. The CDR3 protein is CASSLDANTEAFF. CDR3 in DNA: TGCGCCAGCAGCTTGGATGCGAACACTGAAGCTTTCTTT.

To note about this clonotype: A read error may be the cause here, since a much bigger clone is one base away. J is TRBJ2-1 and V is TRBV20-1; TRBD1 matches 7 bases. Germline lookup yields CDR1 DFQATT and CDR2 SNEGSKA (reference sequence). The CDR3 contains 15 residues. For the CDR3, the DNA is TGCAGTGCTAGAGAACCCAGGGGGTGGGGCAATGGGCAGTTCTTC. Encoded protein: CSAREPRGWGNGQFF.

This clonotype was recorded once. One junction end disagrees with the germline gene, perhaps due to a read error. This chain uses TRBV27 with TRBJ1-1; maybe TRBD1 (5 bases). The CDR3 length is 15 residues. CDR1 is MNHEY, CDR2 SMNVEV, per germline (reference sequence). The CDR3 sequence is CASSLPAGANTEAFF. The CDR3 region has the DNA TGTGCCAGCAGTTTGCCGGCCGGGGCGAACACTGAGGCTTTCTTT.

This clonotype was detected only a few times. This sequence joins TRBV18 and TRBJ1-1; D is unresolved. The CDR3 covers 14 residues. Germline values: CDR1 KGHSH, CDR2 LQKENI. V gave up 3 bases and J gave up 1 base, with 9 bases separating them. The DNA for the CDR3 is TGTGCCAGCTCACCCGCGACACGGAACACTGAAGCTTTCTTT. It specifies CASSPATRNTEAFF.

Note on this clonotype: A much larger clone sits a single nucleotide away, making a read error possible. Here the CDR3 reads CGASGGGADEQYF. The CDR3 bases are TGCGGTGCTAGTGGCGGGGGGGCGGACGAGCAGTACTTC. The rearrangement joins TRBV20-1 to TRBJ2-4, with 9 bases matching TRBD2. The closer fit of TRBJ2-7 to the DNA end suggests the J call may be wrong. The length of the CDR3 is 13 residues. CDR1 is DFQATT, CDR2 SNEGSKA, per germline (reference sequence).

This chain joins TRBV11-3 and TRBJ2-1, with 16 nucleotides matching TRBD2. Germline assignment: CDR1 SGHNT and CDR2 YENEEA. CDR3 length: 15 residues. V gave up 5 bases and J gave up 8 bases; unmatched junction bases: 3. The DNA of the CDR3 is TGTGCCAGCAGCCAGGGACTAGCGGGGGGGGATGAGCAGTTCTTC. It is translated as CASSQGLAGGDEQFF.

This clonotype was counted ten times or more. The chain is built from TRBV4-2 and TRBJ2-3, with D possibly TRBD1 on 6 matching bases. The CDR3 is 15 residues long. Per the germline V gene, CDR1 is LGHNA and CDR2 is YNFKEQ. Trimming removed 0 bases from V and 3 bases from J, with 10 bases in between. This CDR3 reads CASSQEDRRTDTQYF. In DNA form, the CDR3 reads TGTGCCAGCAGCCAAGAAGACAGGAGGACAGATACGCAGTATTTT.

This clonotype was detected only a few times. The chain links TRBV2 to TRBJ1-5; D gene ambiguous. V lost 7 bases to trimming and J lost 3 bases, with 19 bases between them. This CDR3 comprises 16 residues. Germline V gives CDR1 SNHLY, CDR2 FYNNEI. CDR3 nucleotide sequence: TGTGCCAGCACCACTTCCAGGAAAATGAACAATCAGCCCCAGCATTTT. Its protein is CASTTSRKMNNQPQHF.

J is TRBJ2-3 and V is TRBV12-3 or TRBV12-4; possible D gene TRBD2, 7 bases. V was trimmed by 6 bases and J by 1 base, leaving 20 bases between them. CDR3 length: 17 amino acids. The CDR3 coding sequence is TGTGCCAGCAGGTCTAGCGGAGGGGGGGATGGCACAGATACGCAGTATTTT. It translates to CASRSSGGGDGTDTQYF.

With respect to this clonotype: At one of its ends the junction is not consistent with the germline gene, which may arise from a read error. Here the CDR3 reads CSAKDRGQEETQYF. The CDR3 DNA follows: TGTAGTGCTAAGGACAGGGGGCAGGAGGAGACCCAGTACTTC. V gene TRBV20-1 combines with J gene TRBJ2-5; the match to TRBD1 covers 11 bases. The CDR3 is 14 residues long. The germline gives CDR1 DFQATT, CDR2 SNEGSKA (reference sequence).

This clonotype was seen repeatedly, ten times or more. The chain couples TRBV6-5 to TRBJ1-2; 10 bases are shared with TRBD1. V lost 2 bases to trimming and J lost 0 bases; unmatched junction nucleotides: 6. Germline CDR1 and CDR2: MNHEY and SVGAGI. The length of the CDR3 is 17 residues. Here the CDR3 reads CASSYRQGAKSNYGYTF. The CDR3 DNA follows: TGTGCCAGCAGTTACCGACAGGGGGCAAAATCTAACTATGGCTACACCTTC.

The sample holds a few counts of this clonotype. The CDR3 bases are TGTGCCAGCAGCGTAGAAGGGGGCCTACAGACCCAGTACTTC. Translation: CASSVEGGLQTQYF. This sequence joins TRBV9 and TRBJ2-7; 7 nucleotides line up with TRBD1. The tail of the sequence fits TRBJ2-5 better, so the J call may be wrong. This CDR3 contains 14 residues. Germline V CDR1 and CDR2: SGDLS, YYNGEE.

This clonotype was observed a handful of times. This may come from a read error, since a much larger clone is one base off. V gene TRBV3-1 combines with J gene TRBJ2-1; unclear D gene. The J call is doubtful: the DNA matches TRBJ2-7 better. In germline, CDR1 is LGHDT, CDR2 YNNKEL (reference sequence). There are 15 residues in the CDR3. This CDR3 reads CASSPPVRPYNEQYF. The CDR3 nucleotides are TGTGCCAGCAGCCCTCCCGTACGGCCCTACAATGAGCAGTACTTC.

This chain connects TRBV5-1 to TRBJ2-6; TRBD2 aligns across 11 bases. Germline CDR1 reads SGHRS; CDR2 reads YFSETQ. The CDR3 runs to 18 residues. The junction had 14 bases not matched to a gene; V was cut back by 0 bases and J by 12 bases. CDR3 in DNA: TGCGCCAGCAGCTTGGAGGCTAGCGGGGGGCTCACCCGGTCCGTCCTGACTTTC. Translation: CASSLEASGGLTRSVLTF.

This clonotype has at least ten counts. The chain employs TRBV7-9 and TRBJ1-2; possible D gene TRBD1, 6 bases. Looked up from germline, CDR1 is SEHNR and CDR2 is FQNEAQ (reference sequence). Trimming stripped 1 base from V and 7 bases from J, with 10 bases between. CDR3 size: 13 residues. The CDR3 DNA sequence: TGTGCCAGCAGCTTAGACAGGGACGGTGGCTACACCTTC. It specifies CASSLDRDGGYTF.

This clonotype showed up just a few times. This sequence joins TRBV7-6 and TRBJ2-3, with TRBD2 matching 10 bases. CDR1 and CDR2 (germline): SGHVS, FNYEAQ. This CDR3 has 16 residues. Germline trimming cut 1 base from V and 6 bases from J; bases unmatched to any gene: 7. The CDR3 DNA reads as TGTGCCAGCAGCTTAGATCCAGCGGGGGGGATCGATACGCAGTATTTT. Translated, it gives CASSLDPAGGIDTQYF.

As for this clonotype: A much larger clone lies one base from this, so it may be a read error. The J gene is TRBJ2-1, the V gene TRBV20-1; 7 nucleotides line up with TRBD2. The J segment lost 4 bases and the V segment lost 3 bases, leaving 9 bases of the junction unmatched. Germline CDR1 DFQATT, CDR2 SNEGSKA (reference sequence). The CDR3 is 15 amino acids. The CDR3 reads CSASRGVEVYNEQFF. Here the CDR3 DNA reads TGCAGTGCTAGTCGGGGGGTCGAAGTTTACAATGAGCAGTTCTTC.

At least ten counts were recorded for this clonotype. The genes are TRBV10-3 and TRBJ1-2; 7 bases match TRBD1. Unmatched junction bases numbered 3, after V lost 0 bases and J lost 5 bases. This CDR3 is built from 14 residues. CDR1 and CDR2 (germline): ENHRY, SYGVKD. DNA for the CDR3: TGTGCCATCAGTGAGTCGCAGGGGGAATATGGCTACACCTTC. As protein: CAISESQGEYGYTF.

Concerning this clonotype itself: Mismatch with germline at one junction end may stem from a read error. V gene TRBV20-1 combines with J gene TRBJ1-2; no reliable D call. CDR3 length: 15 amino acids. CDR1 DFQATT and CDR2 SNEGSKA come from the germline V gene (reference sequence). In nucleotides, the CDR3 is TGCAGTGCTAGAGATCTGGGAAGGTCTAACCATGGCTACACCTTC. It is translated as CSARDLGRSNHGYTF.

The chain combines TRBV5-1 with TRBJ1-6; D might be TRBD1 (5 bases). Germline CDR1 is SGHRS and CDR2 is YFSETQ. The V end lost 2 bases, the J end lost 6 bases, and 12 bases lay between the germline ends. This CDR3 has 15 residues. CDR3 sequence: CASSLIPGTNSPLHF. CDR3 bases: TGCGCCAGCAGCTTAATTCCGGGGACTAATTCACCCCTCCACTTT.